These 15 T cell receptor beta chains were sequenced from one sample in a study of breast tumors, draining lymph nodes, adjacent tissues. MiXCR, applied by TCRdb to the multiplex PCR reads, yields one record per CDR3 protein. The table includes over 200,000 distinct CDR3 sequences, approximately 36% detected once. Breast cancer patients provided tissue from their axillary draining lymph nodes. The sample taken for sequencing was axillary lymph node tissue. Receptors originate from a female donor with breast cancer. Some clones in this sample may be carry-over from other donors' samples.

This clonotype was seen repeatedly, ten times or more. The rearrangement uses TRBV14 and TRBJ2-7; the D gene is possibly TRBD1 (5 bases). CDR3 length: 14 amino acids. Germline CDR1 is SGHDN and CDR2 is FVKESK. V was clipped by 2 bases and J by 0 bases, with 8 bases between them. Here the CDR3 DNA reads TGTGCCAGCAGCCAACAGGGAAGCTCCTACGAGCAGTACTTC. Translation gives CASSQQGSSYEQYF.

This clonotype was picked up many times. The genes are TRBV29-1 and TRBJ1-5, with D maybe TRBD1 (5 bases). The CDR3 consists of 13 residues. Per the germline V gene, CDR1 is SQVTM and CDR2 is ANQGSEA. V dropped 2 bases and J dropped 6 bases, with 11 bases sitting between them. CDR3 sequence: CSVELGPGQPQHF. The CDR3 coding sequence is TGCAGCGTTGAATTGGGGCCAGGTCAGCCCCAGCATTTT.

The sample holds many counts of this clonotype. The V gene is TRBV3-1, the J gene TRBJ2-5; 8 positions agree with TRBD2. The germline CDR1 and CDR2 sequences are LGHDT and YNNKEL (reference sequence). The CDR3 covers 18 residues. Trimming removed 2 bases from V and 2 bases from J; junction bases left unmatched: 13. The CDR3 sequence: CASSQPSRGGRRQETQYF. CDR3 coding DNA: TGTGCCAGCAGCCAACCTTCTCGGGGGGGCCGTAGGCAAGAGACCCAGTACTTC.

The V and J genes are TRBV5-4 and TRBJ1-2; D is unresolved. With 4 bases removed from V and 2 bases from J, the gap between germline ends came to 9 bases. In germline, CDR1 is SGHNT, CDR2 YYREEE (reference sequence). The CDR3 sequence is 13 residues long. CDR3 DNA sequence: TGTGCCAGCAGCAACTCGGGGAACTATGGCTACACCTTC. The encoded protein is CASSNSGNYGYTF.

The V gene is TRBV20-1, the J gene TRBJ2-5; no definite D call. The CDR3 has 12 amino acids. Trimming pared 4 bases from V and 5 bases from J, leaving 11 bases between. Germline CDR1 is DFQATT and CDR2 is SNEGSKA (reference sequence). The CDR3 DNA is TGCAGTGCTAAGGGCGGTGGGGAGACCCAGTACTTC. It yields the protein CSAKGGGETQYF.

This clonotype has more than one count but fewer than ten. The rearrangement uses TRBV6-1 and TRBJ2-3; the match to TRBD2 covers 9 bases. CDR3 size: 16 residues. Germline lookup yields CDR1 MNHNS and CDR2 SASEGT. V was pared by 4 bases and J by 2 bases, with 7 bases of the junction left unmatched. CDR3 nucleotides: TGTGCCAGCAGTGTCTCTAGCGGGGCCCCCACAGATACGCAGTATTTT. It encodes CASSVSSGAPTDTQYF.

As regards this clonotype: Given a much more abundant clone one base away, this may be a read error. The rearrangement uses TRBV7-6 and TRBJ2-2; 8 bases match TRBD2. The germline V gene has CDR1 SGHVS and CDR2 FNYEAQ. There are 17 residues in the CDR3. The CDR3: CASSPLPGGGNTGQLFF. CDR3 coding DNA: TGTGCCAGCAGCCCCCTCCCCGGGGGGGGAAACACCGGGCAGCTGTTTTTT.

This clonotype was counted once. A much larger clone sits a single nucleotide away, making a read error possible. This CDR3 is CSASGRNEQLF. CDR3 nucleotides: TGCAGTGCTAGCGGGAGGAATGAGCAGCTCTTC. The rearrangement links TRBV20-1 to TRBJ2-1, with TRBD2 matching over 7 bases. Germline values: CDR1 DFQATT, CDR2 SNEGSKA (reference sequence). CDR3 size: 11 residues.

This sequence joins TRBV5-8 and TRBJ2-5; maybe TRBD2 (6 bases). Trimming pared 4 bases from V and 4 bases from J, leaving 17 bases between. CDR3 size: 15 residues. The germline gives CDR1 SGHTS, CDR2 YDEGEE. Here the CDR3 DNA reads TGTGCCAGCAGCGTTCCGGGACCAGCGGGAGAGACCCAGTACTTC. It codes for CASSVPGPAGETQYF. The full variable domain, its missing parts supplied by reference TRBV5-8 and TRBJ2-5, is EAGVTQSPTHLIKTRGQQATLRCSPISGHTSVYWYQQALGLGLQFLLWYDEGEERNRGNFPPRFSGRQFPNYSSELNVNALELEDSALYLCASSVPGPAGETQYFGPGTRLLVL.

This clonotype appeared many times. This chain joins TRBV11-2 and TRBJ1-3; 8 bases map to TRBD1. The CDR3 runs 17 residues. The ends lost 2 bases at V and 0 bases at J; junction bases unmatched: 6. Germline CDR1 SGHAT, CDR2 FQNNGV. The CDR3 DNA reads TGTGCCAGCAGCTTATACGACAGGGGCCTCTCTGGAAACACCATATATTTT. Translation: CASSLYDRGLSGNTIYF.

The rearrangement joins TRBV6-2 or TRBV6-3 to TRBJ2-7, with unresolved D. The V end was cut by 6 bases, the J end by 1 base, with 22 bases between. CDR3 length equals 17 residues. The germline V gene encodes CDR1 MNHEY and CDR2 SVGEGT. The CDR3 here is CASSLSGLTERSYEQYF. Written as DNA, the CDR3 is TGTGCCAGCAGCCTCTCTGGGCTGACTGAGAGGTCCTACGAGCAGTACTTC.

This clonotype was recorded many times. The chain carries TRBV2 and TRBJ2-1; the match to TRBD2 covers 11 bases. The ends lost 5 bases at V and 5 bases at J; junction bases unmatched: 11. Germline V CDR1 and CDR2: SNHLY, FYNNEI. The CDR3 length is 17 residues. In nucleotides, the CDR3 is TGTGCCAGCAGTTTTTATAGCGGGGGGGCCCTAAACAATGAGCAGTTCTTC. Protein sequence: CASSFYSGGALNNEQFF.

The chain has TRBV6-5 and TRBJ2-3; 8 nucleotides line up with TRBD2. This CDR3 contains 16 residues. CDR1 and CDR2 from the germline V gene are MNHEY and SVGAGI. J was trimmed by 2 bases and V by 6 bases; bases with no gene match: 10. CDR3 sequence reads: CASSPGGGHITDTQYF. CDR3 in DNA: TGTGCCAGCAGCCCCGGCGGGGGGCATATCACAGATACGCAGTATTTT.

There are many counts of this clonotype. The CDR3 DNA reads as TGTGCCAGCAGGGGGGGGACACAGGGGAATTCACCCCTCCACTTT. It specifies CASRGGTQGNSPLHF. V gene TRBV12-3 or TRBV12-4 combines with J gene TRBJ1-6; 7 bases match TRBD1. The CDR3 covers 15 residues. Trimming took 6 bases from V and 7 from J; bases not matched to a gene: 9.

There are many counts of this clonotype. This chain uses TRBV5-1 with TRBJ2-1; 10 bases agree with TRBD2. Germline assignment: CDR1 SGHRS and CDR2 YFSETQ. The CDR3 spans 16 residues. V shed 4 bases, J shed 3 bases, and the junction held 7 bases outside the gene matches. CDR3 in DNA: TGCGCCAGCAGCGTAGGGACTAGCGTATACTACAATGAGCAGTTCTTC. Amino acid sequence: CASSVGTSVYYNEQFF.